This T cell receptor (beta chain) stems from a study of T-cell reconstitution after alpha-beta-depleted transplantation in children. General observations from the study: The main origin of T-cell counts and diversity one year after transplant was newly produced T cells.

The CDR3 is 13 amino acids. Per germline, CDR1 MDHEN and CDR2 SYDVKM. V shed 5 bases, J shed 5 bases, and the junction held 3 bases outside the gene matches. This clonotype appeared many times. What it binds is not known. TCRbeta library preparation incorporated unique molecular identifiers. MiXCR, applied by TCRdb to the PCR reads, yields one record per CDR3 protein. The sample records about 280,000 distinct CDR3 sequences, around 10% being singletons. This receptor was obtained from a male patient aged 2 to 10 who had a stem cell transplant for chronic granulomatous disease, so the T cells may come from the graft donor. The sequences come from peripheral blood, collected 180 days after TCRalphabeta/CD19-depleted stem cell transplant. The V call is TRBV28, the J call TRBJ2-5, with 9 bases lining up with TRBD1. The CDR3 reads CASSTGGRETQYF. The CDR3 DNA reads as TGTGCCAGCAGTACAGGGGGCCGGGAGACCCAGTACTTC.